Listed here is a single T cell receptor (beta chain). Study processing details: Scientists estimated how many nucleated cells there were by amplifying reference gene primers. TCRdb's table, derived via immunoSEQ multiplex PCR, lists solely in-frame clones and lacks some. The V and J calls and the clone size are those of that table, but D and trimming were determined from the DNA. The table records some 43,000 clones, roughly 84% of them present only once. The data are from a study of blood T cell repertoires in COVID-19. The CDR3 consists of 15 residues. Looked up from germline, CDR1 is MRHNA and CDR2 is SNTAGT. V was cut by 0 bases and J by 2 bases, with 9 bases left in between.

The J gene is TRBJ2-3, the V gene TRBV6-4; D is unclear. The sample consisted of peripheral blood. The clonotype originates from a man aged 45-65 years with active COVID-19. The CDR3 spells CASSDSRDFTDTQYF. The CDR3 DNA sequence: TGTGCCAGCAGTGACTCGAGAGACTTCACAGATACGCAGTATTTT.